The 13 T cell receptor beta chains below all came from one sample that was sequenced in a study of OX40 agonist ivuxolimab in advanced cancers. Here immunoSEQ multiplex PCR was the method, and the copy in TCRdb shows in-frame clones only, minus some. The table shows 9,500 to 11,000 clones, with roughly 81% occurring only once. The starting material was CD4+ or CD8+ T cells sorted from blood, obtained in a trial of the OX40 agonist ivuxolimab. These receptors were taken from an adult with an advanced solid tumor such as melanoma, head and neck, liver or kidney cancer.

The CDR3 is CASSLRDGEAFF. DNA for the CDR3: TGTGCCAGCAGCCTCCGGGACGGAGAAGCTTTCTTT. The chain links TRBV7-9 to TRBJ1-1, with a possible D match to TRBD1 (5 bases). CDR3 length equals 12 residues. Germline V lookup: CDR1 SEHNR, CDR2 FQNEAQ (reference sequence). The V end was cut by 5 bases, the J end by 8 bases, with 12 bases between.

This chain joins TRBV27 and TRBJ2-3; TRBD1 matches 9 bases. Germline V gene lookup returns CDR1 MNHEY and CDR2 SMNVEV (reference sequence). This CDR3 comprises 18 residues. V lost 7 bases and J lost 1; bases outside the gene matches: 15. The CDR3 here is CASTGPGQGVFGTDTQYF. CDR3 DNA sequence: TGTGCCAGCACCGGCCCGGGACAGGGTGTTTTCGGCACAGATACGCAGTATTTT.

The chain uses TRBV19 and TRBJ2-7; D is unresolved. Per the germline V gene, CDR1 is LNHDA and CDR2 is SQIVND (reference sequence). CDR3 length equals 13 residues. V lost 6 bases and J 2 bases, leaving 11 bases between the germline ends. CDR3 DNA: TGTGCCAGTAGCTGGACCGTTGCCTACGAGCAGTACTTC. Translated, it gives CASSWTVAYEQYF.

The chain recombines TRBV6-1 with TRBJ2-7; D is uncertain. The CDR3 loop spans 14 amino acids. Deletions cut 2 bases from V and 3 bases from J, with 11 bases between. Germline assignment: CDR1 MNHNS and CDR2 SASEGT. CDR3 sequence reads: CASSEKATYYEQYF. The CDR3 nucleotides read TGTGCCAGCAGTGAAAAGGCTACTTACTACGAGCAGTACTTC.

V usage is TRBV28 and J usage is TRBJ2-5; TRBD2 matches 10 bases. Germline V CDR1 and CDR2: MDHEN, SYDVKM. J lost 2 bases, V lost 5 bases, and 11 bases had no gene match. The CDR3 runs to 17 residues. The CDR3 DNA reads TGTGCCAGCAGTCCCAGCGGGAGGGCCTTCGGGCAAGAGACCCAGTACTTC. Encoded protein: CASSPSGRAFGQETQYF.

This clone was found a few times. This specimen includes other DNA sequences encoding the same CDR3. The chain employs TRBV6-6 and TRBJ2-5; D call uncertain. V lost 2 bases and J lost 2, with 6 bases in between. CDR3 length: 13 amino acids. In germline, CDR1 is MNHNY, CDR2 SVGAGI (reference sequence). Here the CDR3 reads CASSYQPQETQYF. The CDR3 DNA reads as TGTGCCAGCAGTTACCAGCCGCAAGAGACCCAGTACTTC.

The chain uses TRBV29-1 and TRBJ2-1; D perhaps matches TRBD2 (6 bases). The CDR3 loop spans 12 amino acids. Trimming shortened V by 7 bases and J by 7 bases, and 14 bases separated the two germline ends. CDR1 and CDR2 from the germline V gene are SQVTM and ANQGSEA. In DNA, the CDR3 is TGCAGCGAGGAGGGCCCGGGTAATGAGCAGTTCTTC. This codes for CSEEGPGNEQFF.

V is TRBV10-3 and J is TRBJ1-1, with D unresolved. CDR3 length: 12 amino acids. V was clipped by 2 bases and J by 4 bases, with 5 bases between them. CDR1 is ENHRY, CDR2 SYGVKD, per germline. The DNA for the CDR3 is TGTGCCATCAGTGAGGTAGGCACTGAAGCTTTCTTT. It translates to CAISEVGTEAFF.

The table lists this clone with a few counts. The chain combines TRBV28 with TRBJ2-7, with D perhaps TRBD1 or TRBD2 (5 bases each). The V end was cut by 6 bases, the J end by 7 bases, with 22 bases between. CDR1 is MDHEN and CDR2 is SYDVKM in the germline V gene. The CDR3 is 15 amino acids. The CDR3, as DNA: TGTGCCAGCAGCCTAATCCGGGGCGTCGTGGGGGAGCAGTACTTC. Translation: CASSLIRGVVGEQYF.

The CDR3 reads CASSIQGSSYNSPLHF. CDR3 sequence (DNA): TGTGCCAGTAGTATACAGGGGAGCTCCTATAATTCACCCCTCCACTTT. This chain joins TRBV19 and TRBJ1-6; D is possibly TRBD1 (6 bases). The CDR3 has 16 amino acids. Trimming left V 2 bases short and J 0 bases short, with 8 bases between. Germline V gene lookup returns CDR1 LNHDA and CDR2 SQIVND (reference sequence).

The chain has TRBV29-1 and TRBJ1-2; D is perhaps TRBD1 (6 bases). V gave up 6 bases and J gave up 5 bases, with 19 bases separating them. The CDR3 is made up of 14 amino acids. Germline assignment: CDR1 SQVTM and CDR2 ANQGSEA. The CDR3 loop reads CSVKGGDSGYGYTF. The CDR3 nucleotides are TGCAGCGTCAAAGGGGGGGACTCGGGGTATGGCTACACCTTC.

The CDR3 here is CASSGQNTGELFF. The CDR3 DNA sequence: TGTGCCAGCAGTGGACAGAACACCGGGGAGCTGTTTTTT. The chain recombines TRBV27 with TRBJ2-2; maybe TRBD1 (5 bases). The CDR3 extends over 13 amino acids. Germline CDR1 and CDR2: MNHEY and SMNVEV (reference sequence). V was pared by 5 bases and J by 1 base, with 5 bases between.

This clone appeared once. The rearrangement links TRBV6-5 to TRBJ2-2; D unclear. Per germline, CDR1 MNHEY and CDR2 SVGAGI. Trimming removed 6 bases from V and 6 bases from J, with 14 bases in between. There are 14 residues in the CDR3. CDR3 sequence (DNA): TGTGCCAGCAGCTACCCGACGCTGGCCGGGGAGCTGTTTTTT. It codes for CASSYPTLAGELFF.